What follows is one T cell receptor beta chain and its context. The antigen is not known. The sample is drawn from a study of shared clonotypes between healthy human individuals. Study-wide results and caveats: Rarefaction demonstrated incomplete sorted-subset sequencing despite large depth. Sharing of clonotypes among donors was expected to vary with sequencing depth.

The J segment lost 1 base and the V segment lost 10 bases, leaving 6 bases of the junction unmatched. This CDR3 contains 14 residues. In germline, CDR1 is SNHLY, CDR2 FYNNEI. The assay was immunoSEQ multiplex PCR, and TCRdb's table has in-frame clones only and misses some. Of 1.5 million to 1.9 million clones detected, around 98% appear once; the ten largest clones hold 0.4% to 0.55%. Investigators divided CD4+ cells into CD45RA+ naive and CD45RA-negative memory subsets. The rearrangement links TRBV2 to TRBJ2-7; 11 nucleotides agree with TRBD2. The receptor's source is a man aged 25-40 years in good health. Sequenced material: naive CD4+ T cells sorted from blood. Described subset: CD45RA+ positively selected. The CDR3 reads CATGTSGWSYEQYF. In nucleotides, the CDR3 is TGTGCCACCGGGACTAGCGGTTGGTCCTACGAGCAGTACTTC.